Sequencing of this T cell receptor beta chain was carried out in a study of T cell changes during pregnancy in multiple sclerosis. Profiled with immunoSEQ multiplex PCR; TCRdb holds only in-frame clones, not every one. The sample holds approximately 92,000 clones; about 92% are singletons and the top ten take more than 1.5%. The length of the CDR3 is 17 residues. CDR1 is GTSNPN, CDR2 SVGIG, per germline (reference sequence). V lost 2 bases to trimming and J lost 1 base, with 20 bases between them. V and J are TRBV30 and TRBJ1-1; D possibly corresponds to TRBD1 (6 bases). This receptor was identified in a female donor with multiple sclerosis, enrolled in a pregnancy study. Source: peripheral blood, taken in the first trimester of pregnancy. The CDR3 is CAWSKRGKGWGNTEAFF. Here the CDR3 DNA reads TGTGCCTGGAGTAAAAGGGGGAAGGGCTGGGGGAACACTGAAGCTTTCTTT. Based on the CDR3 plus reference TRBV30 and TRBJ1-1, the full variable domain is SQTIHQWPATLVQPVGSPLSLECTVEGTSNPNLYWYRQAAGRGLQLLFYSVGIGQISSEVPQNLSASRPQDRQFILSSKKLLLSDSGFYLCAWSKRGKGWGNTEAFFGQGTRLTVV.